This TCR beta chain was sequenced for a study of shared clonotypes between healthy human individuals. Repertoires were generated with immunoSEQ multiplex PCR, while TCRdb's copy carries only in-frame clones and drops some. The sample yields 2.3 million or so clones, roughly 93% seen once. The germline V gene encodes CDR1 WNHNN and CDR2 SYGVQD (reference sequence). V lost 8 bases to trimming and J lost 5 bases; unmatched junction nucleotides: 5. The CDR3 loop spans 13 amino acids. This clone was observed a few times. This sequence joins TRBV10-1 and TRBJ1-2; 10 bases are shared with TRBD1. The sequence was obtained from a man younger than 35 in good health. Some clones in this sample may be carry-over from other donors' samples. Sequencing was performed on naive CD4+ T cells from PBMCs. The sample's subset: CD45RA+ positively selected. CDR3 protein: CASGGTGEYGYTF. CDR3 nucleotide sequence: TGCGCCAGCGGGGGGACAGGGGAGTATGGCTACACCTTC.